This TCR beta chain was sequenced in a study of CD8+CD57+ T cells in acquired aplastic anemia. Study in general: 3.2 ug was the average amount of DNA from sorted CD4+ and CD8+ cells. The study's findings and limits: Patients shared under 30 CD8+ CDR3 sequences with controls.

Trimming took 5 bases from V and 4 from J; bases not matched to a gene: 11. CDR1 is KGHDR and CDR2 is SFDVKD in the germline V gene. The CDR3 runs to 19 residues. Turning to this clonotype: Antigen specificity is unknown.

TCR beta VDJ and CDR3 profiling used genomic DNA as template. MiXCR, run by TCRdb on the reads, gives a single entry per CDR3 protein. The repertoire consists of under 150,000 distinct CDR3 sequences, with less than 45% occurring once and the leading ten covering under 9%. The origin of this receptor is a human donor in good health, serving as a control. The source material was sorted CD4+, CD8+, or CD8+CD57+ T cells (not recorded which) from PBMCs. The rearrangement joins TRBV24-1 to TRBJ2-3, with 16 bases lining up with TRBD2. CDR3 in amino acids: CATSARQPGLAGGPDTQYF. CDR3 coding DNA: TGTGCCACCAGTGCGCGCCAGCCGGGACTAGCGGGGGGGCCAGATACGCAGTATTTT.